The following is a T cell receptor (beta chain) sequence with its context. Its antigen is not identified. Germline V gene lookup returns CDR1 SGHDT and CDR2 YYEEEE. Between the trimmed V and J ends, which lost 2 bases and 5 bases, there was a span of 8 bases. The CDR3 is 13 amino acids. PCR amplification relied on 60 Vbeta primers (plus 13 Jbeta primers). Sequencing used immunoSEQ multiplex PCR; TCRdb keeps in-frame clones, though not all of them. Here the sample spans 150,000 or so clones, about 65% being singletons. This entry comes from a study of cytomegalovirus exposure and HLA in healthy donors. The wider study: Out of 180 million or so T cells, an earlier analysis found fewer than 140 million unique TCR beta sequences in total.

Findings and limits, study-wide: In a later analysis, productive TCRs from donors in an Asian-associated ancestry cluster reportedly carried fewer N-insertions than the cohort mean.

The sequencing sample was made of PBMCs. The chain combines TRBV5-6 with TRBJ1-5; weak D call: TRBD1 (5 bases). This clonotype originated in a girl aged 10 to 17 in good health and CMV-seronegative. CDR3 bases: TGTGCCAGCAGCTTTGGGGGGGATCAGCCCCAGCATTTT. Protein product: CASSFGGDQPQHF. Full variable domain (outside the CDR3, taken from reference TRBV5-6 and TRBJ1-5): DAGVTQSPTHLIKTRGQQVTLRCSPKSGHDTVSWYQQALGQGPQFIFQYYEEEERQRGNFPDRFSGHQFPNYSSELNVNALLLGDSALYLCASSFGGDQPQHFGDGTRLSIL.